This T cell receptor beta chain was recorded in a study of CD8+ T cells in alopecia areata (dated by TCRdb to between 2018 and 2020). With respect to the entire study: Treated patients were enrolled in an open-label pilot trial of oral tofacitinib at 5 to 10 mg twice daily for moderate-to-severe alopecia areata. Tofacitinib-treated patients had biopsies at baseline and at 4 and 24 weeks of treatment, with a later scalp biopsy in several patients. The RNA source kit depended on sample type: the PAXgene miRNA kit for fixed scalp, the miRNeasy kit for PBMCs, and the RNeasy kit for mouse skin. immunoSEQ multiplex PCR using 35 Vbeta forward primers and 13 Jbeta reverse primers was used to amplify TCRbeta CDR3 regions. Scalp clonality was compared among normal scalp (n=4), patchy alopecia areata scalp (n=8), and alopecia totalis/universalis scalp (n=8). Tofacitinib was administered for 6 to 18 months, and 6 months of follow-up off drug were then conducted to assess delayed response and recurrence. The study used high-throughput TCRbeta sequencing to examine T cell clonal expansion in alopecia areata, in both the C3H/HeJ mouse model and human patients. The SALT score, which quantifies the percentage of affected scalp surface area, was used to measure disease severity in treated patients. In humans, TCRbeta sequencing was performed on scalp tissue and on sorted CD4+ and CD8+ peripheral blood T cells from healthy controls and from patients with patchy or totalis/universalis alopecia areata. Findings and caveats that apply to the study as a whole: Unlike mouse skin, where gammadelta T cells dominate, normal human skin contains resident alphabeta T cells that get sequenced too, which complicates analysis of the scalp TCR repertoire. During tofacitinib treatment, many expanded lesional clones stuck around in both scalp and blood, and this persistence may partly explain why relapse happens after treatment is stopped. Shared TCR sequences between patients were less evident than in mice, which may be partly attributable to HLA diversity in the patient population. Tofacitinib significantly decreased scalp clonality and the number of expanded CD8+ clones among the top 100 scalp clones. Because the treated cohort was small and had only one nonresponder, larger studies are needed to examine links between baseline CD8+ expansion and response. Compared with normal scalp, lesional scalp, particularly in alopecia totalis/universalis, had higher clonality and more expanded CD8+ clones, which suggests antigenic drive.

About this clone itself: No antigen is known for it. Per-nucleotide qualities are absent, and no much larger clonotype sits a single base away.

The CDR3 sequence holds 15 residues, the cysteine and phenylalanine included. Only the CDR3 portion is preserved as DNA: 45 bases, with reading frame beginning at the first base. Sequences MNHEY (CDR1) and SVGAGI (CDR2) are obtained from the germline V gene. The trim is 2 bases for V and 3 bases for J, with a gap of 13 bases between the germline ends. What this sample's time point label stands for: 4 weeks on oral tofacitinib. In the paper's terms, the treatment or condition label means: oral pan-JAK inhibitor, 5-10 mg twice daily. From alopecia areata patients, peripheral blood was collected along with lesional scalp punch biopsies. After PBMCs were isolated by density centrifugation and stained for CD3, CD4 and CD8, a FACSAria was used to sort CD4+ and CD8+ T cells. Library generation was performed with the immunoSEQ multiplex PCR assay. RNA was extracted from all samples and reverse transcribed into cDNA as template for TCR sequencing. SuperScript III was used to make first-strand cDNA, primed with a 2:1 mix of oligo-dT and random hexamers. A synthetic immune receptor repertoire was used to gauge amplification bias, and whatever bias remained was removed computationally. The authors processed their data as follows. Raw reads were preprocessed to remove errors, and CDR3 was defined by IMGT conventions from the conserved cysteine to phenylalanine. To get clonality, Shannon entropy was normalized by log2 of the number of productive unique TCRs and the result was subtracted from 1. Whether scalp clones were CD4 or CD8 was inferred by matching scalp TCRbeta sequences against CD4 and CD8 repertoires sorted from blood. TCRdb carries this immuneACCESS record with in-frame sequences only. Its versions omit some clonotypes, under half of them owing to an unresolved V gene in the studies checked, with the rest unexplained. That table is the source of V, J and clone size, and D and trimming were worked out from the DNA. The sample table records some 150,000 clones; nearly 55% of these occur just once. Of the sample, 15% to 20% falls within the top ten clones.

The sequences come from CD8+ T cells sorted from blood, collected at week 4, from a patient treated with tofacitinib. Recombination connected TRBV6-5 to TRBJ2-5, with no confident D gene call. This clonotype originated in a human donor with alopecia areata. The DNA sequence reads TGTGCCAGCAGTTACCCGGTGGCCGCGAAAGAGACCCAGTACTTC. Translated, it reads CASSYPVAAKETQYF.